The 8 T cell receptor beta chains below all came from one sample that was sequenced in a study of graft-versus-host responses after intestinal transplantation. Using immunoSEQ multiplex PCR, the repertoire was profiled, and TCRdb retains in-frame clones only, with some absent. The table shows over 75,000 clones, with about nine tenths occurring only once. Their antigens remain unidentified. Sample: unstimulated CD8+ T cells sorted from spleen or lymph node cells, taken before transplant. These receptor sequences come from a human donor who was the organ donor for an intestinal transplant.

The CDR3 region has the DNA TGTGCCAGCAGTTTATACGTACTAGCGGGAGACTCTAATGAGCAGTTCTTC. Protein sequence: CASSLYVLAGDSNEQFF. The chain is built from TRBV28 and TRBJ2-1; TRBD2 matches 11 bases. V trimming: 1 base; J trimming: 7 bases; junction bases outside the gene matches: 9. The CDR3 sequence is 17 residues long. Germline CDR1 is MDHEN and CDR2 is SYDVKM.

The CDR3: CASSLGLAVRFLSAGELFF. CDR3 bases: TGTGCCAGCAGCCTAGGACTAGCTGTTAGGTTCTTATCCGCCGGGGAGCTGTTTTTT. The chain employs TRBV2 and TRBJ2-2, with 8 bases lining up with TRBD2. The CDR3 is 19 residues long. Germline V gives CDR1 SNHLY, CDR2 FYNNEI. With V trimmed by 6 bases and J by 6 bases, 21 bases remained unmatched. The variable domain in full, completed from reference TRBV2 and TRBJ2-2, reads EPEVTQTPSHQVTQMGQEVILRCVPISNHLYFYWYRQILGQKVEFLVSFYNNEISEKSEIFDDQFSVERPDGSNFTLKIRSTKLEDSAMYFCASSLGLAVRFLSAGELFFGEGSRLTVL.

The chain couples TRBV7-8 to TRBJ2-3; TRBD2 agrees at 7 bases. This CDR3 spans 17 amino acids. Germline CDR1 SGHVS, CDR2 FQNEAQ. After removal of 4 bases from V and 1 base from J, the junction contained 11 bases not matched to a gene. This CDR3 is CASSSRKRGERTDTQYF. CDR3 DNA sequence: TGTGCCAGCAGCTCCCGAAAGCGGGGAGAGCGCACAGATACGCAGTATTTT.

The table lists this clone with a count of one. The chain uses TRBV19 and TRBJ2-7, with TRBD1 matching 11 bases. The CDR3 sequence is 15 residues long. J gave up 2 bases and V 7 bases, and 7 bases lay outside the gene matches. The germline V gene encodes CDR1 LNHDA and CDR2 SQIVND (reference sequence). The CDR3 loop is CASTYWGQGAYEQYF. In DNA, the CDR3 is TGTGCCAGTACCTATTGGGGACAGGGGGCCTACGAGCAGTACTTC.

The chain employs TRBV11-2 and TRBJ1-1; a weak D match, TRBD1 (5 bases). Germline-derived CDR1 and CDR2 are SGHAT and FQNNGV. The CDR3 extends over 15 amino acids. V shed 0 bases and J shed 2 bases, with 10 bases lying between them. CDR3 residues: CASSLEGGTNTEAFF. In DNA form, the CDR3 reads TGTGCCAGCAGCTTAGAGGGGGGGACCAACACTGAAGCTTTCTTT.

J is TRBJ2-3 and V is TRBV11-3, with TRBD2 matching over 10 bases. CDR1 is SGHNT, CDR2 YENEEA, per germline. The CDR3 is made up of 15 amino acids. V dropped 1 base and J dropped 4; count of bases not matched to a gene: 2. The CDR3 loop is CASSLVSGGSDTQYF. CDR3 DNA sequence: TGTGCCAGCAGCTTAGTTAGCGGGGGGTCAGATACGCAGTATTTT. Full variable domain (remainder filled in from reference TRBV11-3 and TRBJ2-3): EAGVVQSPRYKIIEKKQPVAFWCNPISGHNTLYWYLQNLGQGPELLIRYENEEAVDDSQLPKDRFSAERLKGVDSTLKIQPAELGDSAVYLCASSLVSGGSDTQYFGPGTRLTVL.

This chain connects TRBV4-1 to TRBJ2-5; maybe TRBD1 (6 bases). V was clipped by 1 base and J by 5 bases, with 14 bases between them. The germline V gene encodes CDR1 MGHRA and CDR2 YSYEKL. The CDR3 runs to 15 residues. As DNA, the CDR3 is TGCGCCAGCAGCCAAGGGTGGGCAGGGGATGAGACCCAGTACTTC. It codes for CASSQGWAGDETQYF.

This chain uses TRBV4-1 with TRBJ2-1; TRBD1 aligns across 9 bases. V lost 0 bases and J lost 1; bases outside the gene matches: 4. The V gene's germline CDR1 is MGHRA and CDR2 YSYEKL. CDR3 length: 17 amino acids. The CDR3 region has the DNA TGCGCCAGCAGCCAAGATCCGACAGGGGGTTCCTACAATGAGCAGTTCTTC. Its translation: CASSQDPTGGSYNEQFF.